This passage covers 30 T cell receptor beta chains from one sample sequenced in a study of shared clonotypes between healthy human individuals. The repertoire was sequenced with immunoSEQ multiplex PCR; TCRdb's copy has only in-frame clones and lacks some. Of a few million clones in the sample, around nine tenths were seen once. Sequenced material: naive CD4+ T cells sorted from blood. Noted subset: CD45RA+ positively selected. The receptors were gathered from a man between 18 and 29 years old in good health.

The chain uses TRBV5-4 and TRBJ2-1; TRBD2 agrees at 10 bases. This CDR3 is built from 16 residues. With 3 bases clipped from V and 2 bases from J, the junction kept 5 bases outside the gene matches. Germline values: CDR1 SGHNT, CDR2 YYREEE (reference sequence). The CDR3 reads CASSSSGSPPYNEQFF. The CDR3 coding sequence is TGTGCCAGCAGCTCTAGCGGGAGCCCCCCCTACAATGAGCAGTTCTTC.

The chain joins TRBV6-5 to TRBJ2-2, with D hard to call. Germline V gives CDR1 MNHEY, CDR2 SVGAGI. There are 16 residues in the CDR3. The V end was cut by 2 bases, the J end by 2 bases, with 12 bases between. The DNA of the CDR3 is TGTGCCAGCAGTTACATGGGGTGGTCCAACACCGGGGAGCTGTTTTTT. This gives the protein CASSYMGWSNTGELFF.

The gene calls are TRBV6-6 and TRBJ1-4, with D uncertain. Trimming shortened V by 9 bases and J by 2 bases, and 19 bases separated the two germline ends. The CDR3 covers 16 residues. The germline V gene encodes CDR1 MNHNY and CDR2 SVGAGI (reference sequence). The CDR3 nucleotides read TGTGCCAGTAGTAAAGGGTCAAAACCTACTAATGAAAAACTGTTTTTT. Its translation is CASSKGSKPTNEKLFF.

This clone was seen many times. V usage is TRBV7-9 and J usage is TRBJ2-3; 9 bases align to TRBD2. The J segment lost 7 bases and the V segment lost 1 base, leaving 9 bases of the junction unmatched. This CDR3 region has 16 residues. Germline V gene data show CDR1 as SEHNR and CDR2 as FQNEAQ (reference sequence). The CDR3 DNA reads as TGTGCCAGCAGCTTAGAGGCTAGCGGGAATCCATATACGCAGTATTTT. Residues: CASSLEASGNPYTQYF.

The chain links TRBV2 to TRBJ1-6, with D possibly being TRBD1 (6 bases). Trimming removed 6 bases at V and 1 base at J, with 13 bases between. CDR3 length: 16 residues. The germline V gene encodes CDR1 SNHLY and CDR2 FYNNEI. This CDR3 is CASSLGGGSYNSPLHF. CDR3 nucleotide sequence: TGTGCCAGCAGCTTAGGGGGGGGGTCCTATAATTCACCCCTCCACTTT.

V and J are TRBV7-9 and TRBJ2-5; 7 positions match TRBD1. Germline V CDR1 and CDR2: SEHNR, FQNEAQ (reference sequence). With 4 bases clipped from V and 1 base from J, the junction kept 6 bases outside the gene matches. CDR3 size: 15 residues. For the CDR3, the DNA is TGTGCCAGCAGCTCGGGTGAGGGGGCCCAAGAGACCCAGTACTTC. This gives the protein CASSSGEGAQETQYF. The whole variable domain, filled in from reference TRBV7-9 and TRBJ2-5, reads DTGVSQNPRHKITKRGQNVTFRCDPISEHNRLYWYRQTLGQGPEFLTYFQNEAQLEKSRLLSDRFSAERPKGSFSTLEIQRTEQGDSAMYLCASSSGEGAQETQYFGPGTRLLVL.

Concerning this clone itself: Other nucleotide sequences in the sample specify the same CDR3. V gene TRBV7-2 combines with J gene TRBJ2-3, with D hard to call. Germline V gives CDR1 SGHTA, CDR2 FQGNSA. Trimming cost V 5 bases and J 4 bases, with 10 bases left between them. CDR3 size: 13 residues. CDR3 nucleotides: TGTGCCAGCAGCCCCCAGGTACCAGATACGCAGTATTTT. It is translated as CASSPQVPDTQYF.

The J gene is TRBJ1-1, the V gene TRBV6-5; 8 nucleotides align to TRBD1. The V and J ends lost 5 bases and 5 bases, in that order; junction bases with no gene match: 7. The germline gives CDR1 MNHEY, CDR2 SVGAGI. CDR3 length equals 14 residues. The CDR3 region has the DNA TGTGCCAGCAGTCTTCGACAGGGGTGGACTGAAGCTTTCTTT. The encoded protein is CASSLRQGWTEAFF.

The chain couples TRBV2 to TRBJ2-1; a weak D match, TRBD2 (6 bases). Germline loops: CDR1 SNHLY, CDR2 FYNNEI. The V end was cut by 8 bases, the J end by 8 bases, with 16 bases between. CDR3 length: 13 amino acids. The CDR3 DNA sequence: TGTGCCAGCGGTGTACGGGGGTTCGATGAGCAGTTCTTC. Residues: CASGVRGFDEQFF.

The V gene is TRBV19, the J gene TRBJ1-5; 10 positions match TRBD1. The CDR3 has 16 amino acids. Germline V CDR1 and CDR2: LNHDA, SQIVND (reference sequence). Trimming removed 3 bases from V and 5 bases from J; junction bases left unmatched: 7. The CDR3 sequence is CASSMRGQGGDQPQHF. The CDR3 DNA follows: TGTGCCAGTAGTATGAGAGGACAGGGGGGAGATCAGCCCCAGCATTTT. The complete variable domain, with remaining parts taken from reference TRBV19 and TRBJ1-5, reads DGGITQSPKYLFRKEGQNVTLSCEQNLNHDAMYWYRQDPGQGLRLIYYSQIVNDFQKGDIAEGYSVSREKKESFPLTVTSAQKNPTAFYLCASSMRGQGGDQPQHFGDGTRLSIL.

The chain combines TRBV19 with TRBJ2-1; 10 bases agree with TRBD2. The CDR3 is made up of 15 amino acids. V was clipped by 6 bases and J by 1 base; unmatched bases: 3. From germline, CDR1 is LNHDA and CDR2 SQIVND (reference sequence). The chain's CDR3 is CASRGLASSYNEQFF. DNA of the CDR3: TGTGCCAGTAGGGGACTAGCGAGTTCCTACAATGAGCAGTTCTTC.

CDR3 in amino acids: CATSRDLFLSSGNTIYF. The CDR3 DNA follows: TGTGCCACCAGCAGAGATCTTTTCCTGAGCTCTGGAAACACCATATATTTT. The chain employs TRBV15 and TRBJ1-3; D remains unclear. From germline, CDR1 is LNHNV and CDR2 YYDKDF (reference sequence). Trimming removed 0 bases at V and 0 bases at J, with 12 bases between. CDR3 size: 17 residues.

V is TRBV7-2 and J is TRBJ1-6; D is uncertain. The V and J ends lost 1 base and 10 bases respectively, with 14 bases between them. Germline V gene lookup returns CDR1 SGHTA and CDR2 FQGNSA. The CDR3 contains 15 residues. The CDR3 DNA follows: TGTGCCAGCAGCTTAGGGCAGACACTAACCTCACCCCTCCACTTT. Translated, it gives CASSLGQTLTSPLHF.

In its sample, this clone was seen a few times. The CDR3 region is CASSSTGVGNTIYF. The CDR3 DNA reads as TGTGCCAGCAGTTCGACAGGGGTTGGAAACACCATATATTTT. The rearrangement links TRBV6-5 to TRBJ1-3; 8 bases are a match to TRBD1. The CDR3 length is 14 residues. The germline gives CDR1 MNHEY, CDR2 SVGAGI. V trimming: 4 bases; J trimming: 3 bases; junction bases outside the gene matches: 2.

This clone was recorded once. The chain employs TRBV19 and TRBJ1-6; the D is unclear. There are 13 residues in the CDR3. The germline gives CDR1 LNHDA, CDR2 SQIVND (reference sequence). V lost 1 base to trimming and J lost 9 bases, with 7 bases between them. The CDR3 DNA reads TGTGCCAGTAGTATAGTAGAAGGTTCACCCCTCCACTTT. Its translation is CASSIVEGSPLHF.

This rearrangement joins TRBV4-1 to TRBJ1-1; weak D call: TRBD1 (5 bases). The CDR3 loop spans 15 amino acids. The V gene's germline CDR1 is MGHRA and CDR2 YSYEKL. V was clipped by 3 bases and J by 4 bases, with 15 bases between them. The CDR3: CASSQMGEGSTEAFF. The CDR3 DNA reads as TGCGCCAGCAGCCAGATGGGCGAGGGGTCCACTGAAGCTTTCTTT.

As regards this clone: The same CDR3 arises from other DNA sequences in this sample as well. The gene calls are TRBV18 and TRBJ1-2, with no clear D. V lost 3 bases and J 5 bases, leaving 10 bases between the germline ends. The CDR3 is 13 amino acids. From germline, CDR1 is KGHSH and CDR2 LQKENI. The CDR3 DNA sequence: TGTGCCAGCTCACCCAGCGAGGGTTATGGCTACACCTTC. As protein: CASSPSEGYGYTF.

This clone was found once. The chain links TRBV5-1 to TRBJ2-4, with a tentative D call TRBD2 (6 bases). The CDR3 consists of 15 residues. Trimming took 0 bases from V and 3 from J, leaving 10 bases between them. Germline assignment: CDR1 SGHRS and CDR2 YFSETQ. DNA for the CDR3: TGCGCCAGCAGCTTGGTAGGAGGGGACAAAAACATTCAGTACTTC. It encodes CASSLVGGDKNIQYF.

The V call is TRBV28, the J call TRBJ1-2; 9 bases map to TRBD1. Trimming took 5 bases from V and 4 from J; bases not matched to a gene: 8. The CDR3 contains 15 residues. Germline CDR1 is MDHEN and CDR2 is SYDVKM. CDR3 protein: CASSAQGQGIYGYTF. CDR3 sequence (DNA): TGTGCCAGCAGTGCCCAGGGACAGGGAATCTATGGCTACACCTTC.

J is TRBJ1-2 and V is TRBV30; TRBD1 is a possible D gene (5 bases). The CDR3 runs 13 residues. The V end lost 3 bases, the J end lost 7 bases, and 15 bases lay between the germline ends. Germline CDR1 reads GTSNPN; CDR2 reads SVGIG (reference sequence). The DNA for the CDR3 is TGTGCCTGGAGGGGACCACGGTTTGGTGGCTACACCTTC. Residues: CAWRGPRFGGYTF.

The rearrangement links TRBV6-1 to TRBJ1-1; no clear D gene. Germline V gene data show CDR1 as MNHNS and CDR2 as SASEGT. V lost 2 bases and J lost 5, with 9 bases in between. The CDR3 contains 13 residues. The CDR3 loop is CASSEQELTEAFF. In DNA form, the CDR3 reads TGTGCCAGCAGTGAACAGGAACTTACTGAAGCTTTCTTT.

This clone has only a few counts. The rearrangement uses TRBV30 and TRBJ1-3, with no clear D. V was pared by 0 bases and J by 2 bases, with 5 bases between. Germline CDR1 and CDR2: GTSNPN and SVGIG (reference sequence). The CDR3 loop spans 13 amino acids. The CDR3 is CAWSVTTGNTIYF. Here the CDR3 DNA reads TGTGCCTGGAGTGTAACAACTGGAAACACCATATATTTT.

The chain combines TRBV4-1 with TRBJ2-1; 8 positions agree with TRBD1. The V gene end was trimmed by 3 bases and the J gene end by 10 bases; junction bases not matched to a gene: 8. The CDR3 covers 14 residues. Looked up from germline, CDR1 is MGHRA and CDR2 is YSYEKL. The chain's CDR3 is CASSQGIQGDEQFF. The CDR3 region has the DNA TGCGCCAGCAGCCAGGGAATACAGGGGGACGAGCAGTTCTTC.

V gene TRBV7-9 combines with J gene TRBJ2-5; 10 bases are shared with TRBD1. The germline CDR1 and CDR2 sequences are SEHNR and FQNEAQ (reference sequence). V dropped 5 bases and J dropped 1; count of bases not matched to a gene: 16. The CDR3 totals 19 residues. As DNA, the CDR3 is TGTGCCAGCAGCCCCCGGGACAGGGGAAATGGGGATCCCCAAGAGACCCAGTACTTC. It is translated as CASSPRDRGNGDPQETQYF.

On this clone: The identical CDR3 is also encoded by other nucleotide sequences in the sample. CDR3 region: CASSPPGQGAPGANVLTF. The CDR3, as DNA: TGTGCCAGCTCACCCCCGGGACAGGGGGCGCCTGGGGCCAACGTCCTGACTTTC. The V gene is TRBV18, the J gene TRBJ2-6; 12 nucleotides line up with TRBD1. CDR3 length: 18 amino acids. In germline, CDR1 is KGHSH, CDR2 LQKENI. V lost 3 bases to trimming and J lost 2 bases; unmatched junction nucleotides: 5. The full variable domain, in which reference TRBV18 and TRBJ2-6 provide the parts outside the CDR3, is NAGVMQNPRHLVRRRGQEARLRCSPMKGHSHVYWYRQLPEEGLKFMVYLQKENIIDESGMPKERFSAEFPKEGPSILRIQQVVRGDSAAYFCASSPPGQGAPGANVLTFGAGSRLTVL.

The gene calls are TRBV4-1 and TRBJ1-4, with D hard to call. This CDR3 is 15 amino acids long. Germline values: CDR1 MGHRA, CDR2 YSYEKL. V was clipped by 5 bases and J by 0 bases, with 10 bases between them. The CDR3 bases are TGCGCCAGCAGCGGACGAGGTTCAACTAATGAAAAACTGTTTTTT. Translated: CASSGRGSTNEKLFF.

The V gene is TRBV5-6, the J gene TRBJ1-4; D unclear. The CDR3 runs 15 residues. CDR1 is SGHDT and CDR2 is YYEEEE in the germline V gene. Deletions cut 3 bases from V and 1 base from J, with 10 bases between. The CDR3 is CASSSPGGTNEKLFF. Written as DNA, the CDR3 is TGTGCCAGCAGCTCGCCGGGTGGAACTAATGAAAAACTGTTTTTT.

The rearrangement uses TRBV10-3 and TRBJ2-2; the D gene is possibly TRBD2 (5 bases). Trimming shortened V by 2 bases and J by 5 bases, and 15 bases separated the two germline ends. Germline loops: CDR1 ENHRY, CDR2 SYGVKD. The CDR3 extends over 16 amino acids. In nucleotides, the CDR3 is TGTGCCATCAGTGAGACAGCGGCAGGCGGGACCGGGGAGCTGTTTTTT. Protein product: CAISETAAGGTGELFF.

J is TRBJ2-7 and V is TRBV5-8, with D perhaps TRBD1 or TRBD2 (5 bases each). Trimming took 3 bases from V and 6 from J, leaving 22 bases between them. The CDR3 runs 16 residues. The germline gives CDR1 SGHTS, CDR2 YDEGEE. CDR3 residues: CASSSTSGPIGAEQYF. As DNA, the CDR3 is TGTGCCAGCAGCTCAACCAGCGGACCCATCGGGGCCGAGCAGTACTTC.

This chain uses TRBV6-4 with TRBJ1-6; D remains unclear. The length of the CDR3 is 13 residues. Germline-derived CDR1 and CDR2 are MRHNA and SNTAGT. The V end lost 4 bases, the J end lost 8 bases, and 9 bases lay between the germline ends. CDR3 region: CASSVQPDSPLHF. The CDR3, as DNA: TGTGCCAGCAGTGTTCAGCCGGATTCACCCCTCCACTTT.